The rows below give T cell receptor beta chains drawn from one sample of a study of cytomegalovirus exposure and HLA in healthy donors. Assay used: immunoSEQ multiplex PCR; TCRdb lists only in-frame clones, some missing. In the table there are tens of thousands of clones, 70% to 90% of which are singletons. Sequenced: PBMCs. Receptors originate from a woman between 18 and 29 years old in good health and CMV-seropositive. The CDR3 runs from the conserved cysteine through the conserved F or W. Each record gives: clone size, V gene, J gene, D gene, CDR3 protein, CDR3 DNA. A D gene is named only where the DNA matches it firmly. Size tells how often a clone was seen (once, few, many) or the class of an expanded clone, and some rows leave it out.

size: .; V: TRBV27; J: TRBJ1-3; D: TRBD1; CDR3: CASRNRGSGNTIYF; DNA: TGTGCCAGCAGGAACAGGGGGTCTGGAAACACCATATATTTT
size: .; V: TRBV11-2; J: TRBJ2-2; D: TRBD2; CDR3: CASSQGGLAGTGELFF; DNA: TGTGCCAGCAGTCAGGGGGGACTAGCGGGAACCGGGGAGCTGTTTTTT
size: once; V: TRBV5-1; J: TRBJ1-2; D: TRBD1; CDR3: CASSLGTGGRYGYTF; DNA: TGCGCCAGCAGCTTGGGGACAGGGGGACGCTATGGCTACACCTTC
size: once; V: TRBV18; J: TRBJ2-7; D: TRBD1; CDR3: CASSPPGQYEQYF; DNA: TGTGCCAGCTCACCGCCGGGACAGTACGAGCAGTACTTC
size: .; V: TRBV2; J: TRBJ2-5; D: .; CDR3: CASSFSLETQYF; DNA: TGTGCCAGCAGTTTCAGTCTTGAGACCCAGTACTTC
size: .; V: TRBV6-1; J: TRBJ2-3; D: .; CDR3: CASSTSSRPDTQYF; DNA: TGTGCCAGCAGTACTAGCAGCCGTCCTGATACGCAGTATTTT
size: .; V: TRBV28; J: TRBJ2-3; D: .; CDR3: CASSSGSFTDTQYF; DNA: TGTGCCAGCAGCTCAGGGTCCTTTACAGATACGCAGTATTTT
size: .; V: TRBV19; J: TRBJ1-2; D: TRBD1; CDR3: CASNSPFRDRGANYGYTF; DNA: TGTGCCAGTAACTCCCCGTTCCGGGACAGGGGGGCGAACTATGGCTACACCTTC
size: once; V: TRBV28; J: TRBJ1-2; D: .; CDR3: CASSLLGPNFGYTF; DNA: TGTGCCAGCAGTTTACTGGGGCCCAACTTTGGCTACACCTTC
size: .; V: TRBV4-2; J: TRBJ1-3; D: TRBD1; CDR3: CASSQDPGTGNTIYF; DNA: TGTGCCAGCAGCCAAGATCCGGGGACAGGGAACACCATATATTTT
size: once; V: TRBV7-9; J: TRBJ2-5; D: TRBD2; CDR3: CASSTLAGGPKGETQYF; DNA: TGTGCCAGCAGCACTTTAGCGGGGGGGCCGAAAGGAGAGACCCAGTACTTC
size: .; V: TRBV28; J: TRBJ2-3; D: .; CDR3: CASSFYSNRRTDTQYF; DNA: TGTGCCAGCAGTTTTTACTCGAACAGACGCACAGATACGCAGTATTTT
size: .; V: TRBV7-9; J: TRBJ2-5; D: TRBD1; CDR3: CASSEDRGIQETQYF; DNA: TGTGCCAGCAGCGAAGACAGGGGAATTCAAGAGACCCAGTACTTC
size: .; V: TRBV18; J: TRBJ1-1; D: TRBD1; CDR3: CASSPRTPTGMNTEAFF; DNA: TGTGCCAGCTCACCCAGAACCCCGACAGGGATGAACACTGAAGCTTTCTTT
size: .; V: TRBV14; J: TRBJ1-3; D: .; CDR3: CASSEWSAVSGNTIYF; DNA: TGTGCCAGCAGCGAGTGGTCTGCCGTCTCTGGAAACACCATATATTTT
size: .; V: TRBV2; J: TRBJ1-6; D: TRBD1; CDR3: CASRGDSNNSPLHF; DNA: TGTGCCAGCAGGGGGGACAGCAATAATTCACCCCTCCACTTT
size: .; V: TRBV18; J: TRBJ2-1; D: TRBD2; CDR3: CASSPLRGGLNEQFF; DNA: TGTGCCAGCTCCCCCTTACGCGGGGGTCTAAATGAGCAGTTCTTC
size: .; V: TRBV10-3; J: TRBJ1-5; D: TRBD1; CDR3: CATKAGQGGNQPQHF; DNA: TGTGCCACCAAGGCGGGACAGGGCGGGAATCAGCCCCAGCATTTT
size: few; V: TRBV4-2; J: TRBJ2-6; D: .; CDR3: CASSQEGGSGANVLTF; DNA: TGTGCCAGCAGCCAAGAGGGGGGCTCTGGGGCCAACGTCCTGACTTTC